The TCR beta chain described here comes from a study of T cells in Graves' hyperthyroidism and ophthalmopathy. Study-wide points: A model of 13 V-J pairs discriminated ophthalmopathy from stable hyperthyroidism.

RNA transcripts yielded amplified TCR beta CDR3 regions. In the first-round RT-PCR of the TCR CDR3, the HTBI primer set was used. TCRdb fed the multiplex PCR reads into MiXCR, producing one record per CDR3 protein. The table lists roughly 560,000 distinct CDR3 sequences, roughly 14% of them singletons. The CDR3 covers 10 residues. V dropped 7 bases and J dropped 3 bases, with 3 bases sitting between them. The germline V gene has CDR1 MNHNS and CDR2 SASEGT. This clonotype showed up many times. Its antigen remains unknown. The gene calls are TRBV6-1 and TRBJ2-5; D remains unclear. The sequence was collected from a woman aged 40 to 49 with Graves' ophthalmopathy. Sequenced: blood. CDR3 sequence: CASKEETQYF. The CDR3 DNA is TGTGCCAGCAAAGAAGAGACCCAGTACTTC.